This TCR beta chain was sequenced in a study of cytomegalovirus exposure and HLA in healthy donors. Whole-study context: In a later analysis, it was reported that the 120 or so validation repertoires had been produced on the same platform as the 670 or so repertoires belonging to the first cohort. Study conclusions and caveats: According to the study, roughly 160 TCR beta chains were cytomegalovirus-associated.

The sample holds a few counts of this clone. Its antigen is undetermined. Produced via immunoSEQ multiplex PCR; TCRdb's table is partial and in-frame only. Among 110,000 to 150,000 clones listed, approximately 90% were seen once. The study drew the donors from its 120-subject validation cohort, separate from the roughly 700-subject first cohort. The CDR3 is 14 residues long. Per the germline V gene, CDR1 is SQVTM and CDR2 is ANQGSEA. Trimming took off 4 bases at V and 8 bases at J, with 17 bases between the two ends. This clonotype was obtained from a man younger than 35 in good health and CMV-seronegative. Sequenced input: PBMCs. The V and J genes are TRBV29-1 and TRBJ2-2; no reliable D call. CDR3 DNA: TGCAGCGTTGCCCCCCAGGCCATCTCAGGGGAGCTGTTTTTT. Translating gives CSVAPQAISGELFF.